This T cell receptor (beta chain) was recovered during a study of T cell responses to AZD1222 COVID-19 vaccine (dated by TCRdb to about 2021). With regard to the full study: AZD1222 recipients given second doses at about 4 weeks or at about 12 weeks were pooled, since spike-specific TCR depth and breadth were not found to differ between the two schedules. Enrollment into the trials was organized by age into subgroups of 18-55, 56-69 and 70-plus years, and those subgroups contained roughly 150, 30 and 60 TCR-sequenced participants, respectively. TCR sequencing was performed for over 230 trial participants, of whom about 200 were given two doses of AZD1222 and some 26 were given two doses of MenACWY control vaccine.

Per the publication, the time point label means: baseline before first vaccination. Vaccinee samples were obtained from the UK trials COV001 and COV002, which included a single-blind randomized controlled phase 2/3 trial of AZD1222 (ChAdOx1 nCoV-19) in healthy adults. Trial participant PBMC samples were collected at day 0 and day 28 after the second dose for TCRbeta chain sequencing. General study outcomes and caveats: The 56-69-year group was small, and its depth increase did not reach significance, likely because of low power. After two AZD1222 doses, both the breadth and the depth of spike-specific TCRs were significantly higher than at day 0 and than in MenACWY recipients. Conclusions about previously exposed vaccinees were limited because only six AZD1222 recipients were SARS-CoV-2 seropositive at baseline. Most participants were white British and females outnumbered males, and the authors suggested that clonal diversity may have been underestimated. The vaccine-associated CD4 TCRs covered the entire spike protein, and the dominant responses fell in regions 160-218 and 743-854. No day 14 peak-response samples were available, so repertoires were characterized only after the peak T cell response. Reportedly, almost half of the unique spike-specific TCRs recognized epitopes lying outside the regions that are mutated in the B.1.351 and B.1.1.7 variants.

The CDR3 regions of human TCRbeta chains were subjected to immunosequencing. Regarding the original processing steps: Repertoire TCRs were matched against a reference library of SARS-CoV-2-specific TCRs generated with the MIRA antigen-specificity platform. Breadth meant the fraction of unique TCRs that were SARS-CoV-2-associated, whereas depth meant the fraction of total T cells that were SARS-CoV-2-associated. Each spike-specific TCR was assigned to its reactive spike region and to a CD4 or CD8 class using the MIRA data. Log10-transformed breadth and depth values were compared by one-way ANOVA with Sidak's multiple comparisons tests. Held by TCRdb, this immuneACCESS table contains in-frame sequences only and omits some clones. Under half of the omission traces to an unresolved V gene where checked; the cause of the rest is unknown. For V, J and clone size, that table is used; D and trimming come from the DNA. This sample is represented by 150,000 or so clones; 94% of them were singletons. Approximately 0.58% of the sample lies in the top ten.

With respect to this clone: Its antigen has not been determined. No base qualities exist here, and no much larger clone lies one base off it.

The clonotype originates from an adult in good health. The material was peripheral blood, obtained on day 0 of AZD1222 vaccination.

For the CDR3, the sequence is CASSQDGNSNQPQHF. DNA sequence: TGCGCCAGCAGTCAGGACGGGAATAGCAATCAGCCCCAGCATTTT. Here the chain combines TRBV5-1 and TRBJ1-5, with the D gene call left open. CDR1 and CDR2, per the germline V gene, are SGHRS and YFSETQ. The CDR3 sequence holds 15 residues, the cysteine and phenylalanine included. Only the CDR3 part of the read is kept: 45 bases, read in frame from the first base. Between the V and J ends, shortened by 5 bases and 0 bases respectively, the junction contains 12 bases.